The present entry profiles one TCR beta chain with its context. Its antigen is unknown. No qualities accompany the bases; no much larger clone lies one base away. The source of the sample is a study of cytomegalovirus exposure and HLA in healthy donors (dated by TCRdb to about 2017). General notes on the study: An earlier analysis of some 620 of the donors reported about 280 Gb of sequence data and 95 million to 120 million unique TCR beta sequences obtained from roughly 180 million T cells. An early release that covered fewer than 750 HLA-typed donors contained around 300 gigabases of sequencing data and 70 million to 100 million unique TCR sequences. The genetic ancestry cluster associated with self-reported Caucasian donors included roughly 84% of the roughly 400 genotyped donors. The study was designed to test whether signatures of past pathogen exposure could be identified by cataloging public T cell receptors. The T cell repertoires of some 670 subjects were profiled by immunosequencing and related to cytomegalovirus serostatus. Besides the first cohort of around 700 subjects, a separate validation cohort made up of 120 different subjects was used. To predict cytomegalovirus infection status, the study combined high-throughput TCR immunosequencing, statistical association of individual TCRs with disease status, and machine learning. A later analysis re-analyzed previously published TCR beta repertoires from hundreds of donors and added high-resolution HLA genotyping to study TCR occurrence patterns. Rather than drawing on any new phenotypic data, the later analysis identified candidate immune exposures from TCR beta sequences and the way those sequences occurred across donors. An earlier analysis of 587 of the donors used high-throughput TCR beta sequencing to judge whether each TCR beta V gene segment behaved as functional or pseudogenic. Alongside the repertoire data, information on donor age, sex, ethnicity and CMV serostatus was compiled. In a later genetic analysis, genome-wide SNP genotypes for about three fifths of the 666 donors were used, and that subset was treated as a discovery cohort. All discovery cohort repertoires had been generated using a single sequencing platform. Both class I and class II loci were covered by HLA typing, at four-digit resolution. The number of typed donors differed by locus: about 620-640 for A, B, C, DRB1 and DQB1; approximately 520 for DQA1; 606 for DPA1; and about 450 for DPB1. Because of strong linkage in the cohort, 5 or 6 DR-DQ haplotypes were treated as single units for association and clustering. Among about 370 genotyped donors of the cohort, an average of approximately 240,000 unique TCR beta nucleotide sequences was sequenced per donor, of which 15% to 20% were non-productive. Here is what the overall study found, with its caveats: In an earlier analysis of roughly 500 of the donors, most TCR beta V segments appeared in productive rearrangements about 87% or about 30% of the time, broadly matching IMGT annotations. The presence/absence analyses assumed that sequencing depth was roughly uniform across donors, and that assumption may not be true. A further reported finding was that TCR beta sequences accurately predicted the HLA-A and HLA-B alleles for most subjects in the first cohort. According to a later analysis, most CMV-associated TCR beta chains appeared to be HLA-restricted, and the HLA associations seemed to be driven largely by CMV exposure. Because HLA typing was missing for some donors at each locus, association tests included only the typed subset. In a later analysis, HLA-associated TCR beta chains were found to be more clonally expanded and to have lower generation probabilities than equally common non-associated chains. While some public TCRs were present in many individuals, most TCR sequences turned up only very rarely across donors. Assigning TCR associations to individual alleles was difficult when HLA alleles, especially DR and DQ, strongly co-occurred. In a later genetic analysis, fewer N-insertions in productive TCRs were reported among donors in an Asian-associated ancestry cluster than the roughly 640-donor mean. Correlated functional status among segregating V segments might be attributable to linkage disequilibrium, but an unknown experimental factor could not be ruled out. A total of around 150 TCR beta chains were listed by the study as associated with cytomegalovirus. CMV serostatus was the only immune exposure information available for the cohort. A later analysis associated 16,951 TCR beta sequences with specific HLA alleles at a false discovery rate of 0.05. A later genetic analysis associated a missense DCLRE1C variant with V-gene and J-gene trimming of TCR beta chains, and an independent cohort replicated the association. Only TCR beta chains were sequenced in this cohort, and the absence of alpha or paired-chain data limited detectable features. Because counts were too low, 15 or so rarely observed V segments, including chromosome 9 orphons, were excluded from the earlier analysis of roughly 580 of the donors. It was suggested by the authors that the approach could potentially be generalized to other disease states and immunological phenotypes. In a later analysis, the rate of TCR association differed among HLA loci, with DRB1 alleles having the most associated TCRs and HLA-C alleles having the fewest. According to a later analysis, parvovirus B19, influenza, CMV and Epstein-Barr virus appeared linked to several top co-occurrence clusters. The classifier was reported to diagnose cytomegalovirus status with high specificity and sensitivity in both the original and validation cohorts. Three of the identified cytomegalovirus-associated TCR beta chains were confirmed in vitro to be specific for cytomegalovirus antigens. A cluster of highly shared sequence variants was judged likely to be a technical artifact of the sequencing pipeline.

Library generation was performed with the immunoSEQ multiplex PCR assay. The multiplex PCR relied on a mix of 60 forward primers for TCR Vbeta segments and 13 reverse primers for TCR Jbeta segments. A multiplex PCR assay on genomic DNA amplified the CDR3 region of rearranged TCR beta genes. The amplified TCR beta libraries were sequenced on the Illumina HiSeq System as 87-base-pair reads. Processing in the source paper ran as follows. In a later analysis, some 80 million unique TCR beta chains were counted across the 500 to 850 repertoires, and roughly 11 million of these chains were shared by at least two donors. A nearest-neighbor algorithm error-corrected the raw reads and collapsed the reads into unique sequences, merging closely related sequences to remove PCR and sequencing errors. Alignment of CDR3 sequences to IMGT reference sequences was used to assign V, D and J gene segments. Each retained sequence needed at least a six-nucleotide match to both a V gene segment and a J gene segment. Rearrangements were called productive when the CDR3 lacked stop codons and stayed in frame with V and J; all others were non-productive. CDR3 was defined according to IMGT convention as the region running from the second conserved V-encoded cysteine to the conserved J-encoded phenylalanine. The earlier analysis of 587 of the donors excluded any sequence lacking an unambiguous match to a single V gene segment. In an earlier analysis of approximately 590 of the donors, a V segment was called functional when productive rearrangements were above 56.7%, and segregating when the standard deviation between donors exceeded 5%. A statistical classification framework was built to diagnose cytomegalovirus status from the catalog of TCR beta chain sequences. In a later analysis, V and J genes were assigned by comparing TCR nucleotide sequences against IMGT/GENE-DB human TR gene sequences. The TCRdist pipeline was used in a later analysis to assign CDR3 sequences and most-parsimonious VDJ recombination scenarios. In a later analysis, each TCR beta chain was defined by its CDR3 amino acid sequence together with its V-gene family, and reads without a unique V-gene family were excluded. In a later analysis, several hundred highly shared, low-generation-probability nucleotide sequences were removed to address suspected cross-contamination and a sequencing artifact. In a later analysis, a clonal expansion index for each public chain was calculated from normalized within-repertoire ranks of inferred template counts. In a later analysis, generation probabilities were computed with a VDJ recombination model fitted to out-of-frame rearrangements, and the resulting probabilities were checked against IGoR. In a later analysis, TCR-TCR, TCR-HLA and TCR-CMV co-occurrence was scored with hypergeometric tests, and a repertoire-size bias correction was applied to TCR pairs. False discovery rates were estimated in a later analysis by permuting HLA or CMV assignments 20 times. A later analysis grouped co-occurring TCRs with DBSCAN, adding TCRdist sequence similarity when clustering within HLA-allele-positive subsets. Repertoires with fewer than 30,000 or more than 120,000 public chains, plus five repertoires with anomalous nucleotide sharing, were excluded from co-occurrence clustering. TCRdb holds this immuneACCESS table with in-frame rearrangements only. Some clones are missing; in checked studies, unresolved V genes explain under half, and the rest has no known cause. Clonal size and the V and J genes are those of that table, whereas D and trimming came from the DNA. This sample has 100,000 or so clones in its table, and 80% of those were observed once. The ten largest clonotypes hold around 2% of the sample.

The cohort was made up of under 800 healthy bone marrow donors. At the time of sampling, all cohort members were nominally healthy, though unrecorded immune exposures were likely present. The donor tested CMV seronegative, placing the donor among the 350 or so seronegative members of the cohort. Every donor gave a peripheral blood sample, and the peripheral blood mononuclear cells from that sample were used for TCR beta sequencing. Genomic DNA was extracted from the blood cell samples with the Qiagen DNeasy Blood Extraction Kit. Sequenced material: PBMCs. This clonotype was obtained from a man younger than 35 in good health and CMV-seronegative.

DNA sequence: TGTGCCTGGAGTGAGAGTGCTCGCAGGAACACCATATATTTT. Its amino acids are CAWSESARRNTIYF. Recombination linked TRBV30 to TRBJ1-3, with no confident D gene call. The germline V gene (reference sequence) sets CDR1 to GTSNPN and CDR2 to SVGIG. V loses 1 base of germline sequence and J loses 7 bases, and the interval between the two ends is 14 bases. Inclusive of the bounding cysteine and phenylalanine, the CDR3 is 14 residues long. CDR3 DNA only is kept here, 42 bases in frame from base 1. Reference TRBV30 and TRBJ1-3 genes cover what lies past the CDR3, so the full variable domain is SQTIHQWPATLVQPVGSPLSLECTVEGTSNPNLYWYRQAAGRGLQLLFYSVGIGQISSEVPQNLSASRPQDRQFILSSKKLLLSDSGFYLCAWSESARRNTIYFGEGSWLTVV.